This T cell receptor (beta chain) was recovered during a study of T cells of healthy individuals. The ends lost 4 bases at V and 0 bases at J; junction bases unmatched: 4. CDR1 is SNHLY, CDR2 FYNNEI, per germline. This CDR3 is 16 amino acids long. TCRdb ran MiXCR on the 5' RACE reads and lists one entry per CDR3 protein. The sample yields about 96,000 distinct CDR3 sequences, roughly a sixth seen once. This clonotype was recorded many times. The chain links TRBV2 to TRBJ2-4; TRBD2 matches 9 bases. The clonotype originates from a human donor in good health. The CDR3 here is CASSGRLAAAKNIQYF. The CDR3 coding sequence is TGTGCCAGCAGTGGCAGACTAGCGGCAGCCAAAAACATTCAGTACTTC.